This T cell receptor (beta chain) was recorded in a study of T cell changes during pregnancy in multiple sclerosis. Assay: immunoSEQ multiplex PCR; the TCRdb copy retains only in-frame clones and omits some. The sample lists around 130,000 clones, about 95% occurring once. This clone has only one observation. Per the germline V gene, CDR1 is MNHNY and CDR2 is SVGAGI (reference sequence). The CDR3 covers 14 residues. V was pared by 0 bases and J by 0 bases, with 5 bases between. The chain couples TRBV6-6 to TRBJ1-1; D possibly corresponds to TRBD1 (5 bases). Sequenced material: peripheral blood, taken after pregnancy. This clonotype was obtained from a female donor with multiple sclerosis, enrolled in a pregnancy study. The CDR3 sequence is CASSYSTVNTEAFF. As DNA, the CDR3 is TGTGCCAGCAGTTACTCGACAGTGAACACTGAAGCTTTCTTT.